The rows below give T cell receptor beta chains drawn from one sample of a study of spatial heterogeneity in lung cancer. TCRdb called the 5' RACE reads again in MiXCR, with one record for every CDR3 protein. The data show under 4,000 distinct CDR3 sequences, approximately 40% seen once. Sequenced material: lung tumor tissue, taken at surgery. The receptors here all came from a male donor with early-stage non-small cell lung cancer. The CDR3 runs from the conserved cysteine through the conserved F or W. Fields, in order: D gene, clone size, V gene, CDR3 protein. The D gene is left open where the match is weak. Rows may omit the clone size; those that give it use once, few, many or a size class.

d_gene: TRBD1; abundance: large; v_gene: TRBV5-6; CDR3aa: CASSRGQSNSPLHF
d_gene: NA; abundance: NA; v_gene: TRBV2; CDR3aa: CASSFLDRNTGELFF
d_gene: NA; abundance: few; v_gene: TRBV6-2/TRBV6-3; CDR3aa: CASRKRQVDQPQHF
d_gene: NA; abundance: NA; v_gene: TRBV5-5; CDR3aa: CASSRMTDSSTGELFF
d_gene: NA; abundance: NA; v_gene: TRBV11-1; CDR3aa: CASSPTVPSYEQYF
d_gene: NA; abundance: NA; v_gene: TRBV5-6; CDR3aa: CASTPTGGWETQYF
d_gene: NA; abundance: NA; v_gene: TRBV6-2/TRBV6-3; CDR3aa: CASSYYRGLSTDTQYF
d_gene: NA; abundance: NA; v_gene: TRBV6-2/TRBV6-3; CDR3aa: CASIVSGEGNEQFF
d_gene: NA; abundance: medium-sized; v_gene: TRBV18; CDR3aa: CASRSGANVLTF
d_gene: NA; abundance: NA; v_gene: TRBV19; CDR3aa: CASSIQSQETQYF
d_gene: TRBD2; abundance: few; v_gene: TRBV10-1; CDR3aa: CASKASGEPNEQFF
d_gene: TRBD2; abundance: medium-sized; v_gene: TRBV6-2/TRBV6-3; CDR3aa: CASSPSGRSEQFF
d_gene: TRBD1; abundance: NA; v_gene: TRBV12-3/TRBV12-4; CDR3aa: CASSTNQQGYTDTQYF
d_gene: NA; abundance: NA; v_gene: TRBV9; CDR3aa: CASSVAWGDEQFF
d_gene: TRBD1; abundance: NA; v_gene: TRBV7-6; CDR3aa: CASSSLDRGQQETQYF
d_gene: NA; abundance: few; v_gene: TRBV5-4; CDR3aa: CASSFWGYEQYF
d_gene: NA; abundance: medium-sized; v_gene: TRBV27; CDR3aa: CASRLQGEGQPQHF
d_gene: NA; abundance: NA; v_gene: TRBV7-6; CDR3aa: CASSLNPGGEAFF
d_gene: NA; abundance: NA; v_gene: TRBV6-6; CDR3aa: CASSYPKLGTDGAAGTYEQYF
d_gene: NA; abundance: medium-sized; v_gene: TRBV19; CDR3aa: CASSKNGGREQFF
d_gene: TRBD2; abundance: NA; v_gene: TRBV11-2; CDR3aa: CASSSREGIRYTGELFF
d_gene: NA; abundance: medium-sized; v_gene: TRBV5-1; CDR3aa: CASSLGWASVSSYNEQFF
d_gene: NA; abundance: medium-sized; v_gene: TRBV9; CDR3aa: CASSGAGETQYF
d_gene: NA; abundance: large; v_gene: TRBV6-1; CDR3aa: CAGLAGNTIYF
d_gene: TRBD1; abundance: NA; v_gene: TRBV3-1; CDR3aa: CASSHTGAGVNQPQHF
d_gene: NA; abundance: medium-sized; v_gene: TRBV2; CDR3aa: CASRRGEQFF
d_gene: TRBD1; abundance: medium-sized; v_gene: TRBV5-1; CDR3aa: CASSRTGGDYGYTF
d_gene: TRBD1; abundance: once; v_gene: TRBV7-6; CDR3aa: CASSMSQGVYEQYF
d_gene: NA; abundance: few; v_gene: TRBV28; CDR3aa: CASRESTDTQYF
d_gene: TRBD2; abundance: many; v_gene: TRBV5-1; CDR3aa: CASSLGLAGGTWRETQYF
d_gene: NA; abundance: medium-sized; v_gene: TRBV14; CDR3aa: CASSQWGSKAGEQFF
d_gene: NA; abundance: once; v_gene: TRBV5-1; CDR3aa: CASSEVINGNTEAFF
d_gene: TRBD1; abundance: few; v_gene: TRBV3-1; CDR3aa: CASSQGTGDQQYF
d_gene: NA; abundance: NA; v_gene: TRBV6-6; CDR3aa: CAALRPYSNQPQHF
d_gene: NA; abundance: medium-sized; v_gene: TRBV28; CDR3aa: CASSIGTHNEQFF
d_gene: NA; abundance: NA; v_gene: TRBV7-3; CDR3aa: CASSFLGAGELFF
d_gene: NA; abundance: medium-sized; v_gene: TRBV4-2; CDR3aa: CASSQGRLDQETQYF
d_gene: TRBD2; abundance: few; v_gene: TRBV19; CDR3aa: CASESQAGGTDTQYF
d_gene: NA; abundance: NA; v_gene: TRBV2; CDR3aa: CASSEGISSYNEQFF
d_gene: NA; abundance: NA; v_gene: TRBV9; CDR3aa: CASSATGANVLTF
d_gene: NA; abundance: few; v_gene: TRBV6-1; CDR3aa: CASSELRGISYEQYF
d_gene: NA; abundance: NA; v_gene: TRBV30; CDR3aa: CALDRVYQETQYF
d_gene: NA; abundance: medium-sized; v_gene: TRBV7-2; CDR3aa: CASSSPPNTGELFF
d_gene: TRBD2; abundance: NA; v_gene: TRBV28; CDR3aa: CASSLSPSGARGTQYF
d_gene: TRBD2; abundance: NA; v_gene: TRBV7-3; CDR3aa: CASSATSGGHNEQFF
d_gene: TRBD2; abundance: medium-sized; v_gene: TRBV20-1; CDR3aa: CSARSAGYEQYF
d_gene: TRBD2; abundance: NA; v_gene: TRBV27; CDR3aa: CASSYAGGSYNEQFF
d_gene: NA; abundance: NA; v_gene: TRBV29-1; CDR3aa: CGLCVGAETQYF
d_gene: NA; abundance: medium-sized; v_gene: TRBV7-2; CDR3aa: CASSVYLCASSLHSLAGVGELFF
d_gene: TRBD2; abundance: NA; v_gene: TRBV7-2; CDR3aa: CASSPRLAADTQYF
d_gene: NA; abundance: few; v_gene: TRBV20-1; CDR3aa: CSAQKGGSTDTQYF
d_gene: TRBD2; abundance: NA; v_gene: TRBV18; CDR3aa: CASSPRLAGVKRNEQFF
d_gene: NA; abundance: NA; v_gene: TRBV3-1; CDR3aa: CASSQDIGQPQHF
d_gene: NA; abundance: medium-sized; v_gene: TRBV27; CDR3aa: CASRGGITEAFF
d_gene: NA; abundance: large; v_gene: TRBV12-3/TRBV12-4; CDR3aa: CASSVGSENEQFF